The 24 T cell receptor beta chains in this list originate from one sample, sequenced in a study of blood T cell repertoires in COVID-19. Method: immunoSEQ multiplex PCR; TCRdb's copy keeps in-frame clones and lacks some. The data contain 100,000 to 150,000 clones, around 81% of them singletons. The sequenced material came from peripheral blood. All receptors come from a man between 60 and 70 years old with acute or convalescent COVID-19.

The chain has TRBV2 and TRBJ1-2; 7 nucleotides line up with TRBD1. The CDR3 is 12 residues long. CDR1 SNHLY and CDR2 FYNNEI come from the germline V gene. Trimming removed 4 bases from V and 8 bases from J; junction bases left unmatched: 4. CDR3 bases: TGTGCCAGCAGTGCCCAGGGGGAGGGCTACACCTTC. The encoded protein is CASSAQGEGYTF.

V gene TRBV28 combines with J gene TRBJ2-2; D is unresolved. The CDR3 is 14 residues long. Germline assignment: CDR1 MDHEN and CDR2 SYDVKM. Between the trimmed V and J ends, which lost 9 bases and 6 bases, there was a span of 17 bases. The CDR3 coding sequence is TGTGCCAGTGACGTCGGCGGTAGCTCCGGGGAGCTGTTTTTT. This translates into CASDVGGSSGELFF.

The chain links TRBV11-2 to TRBJ2-7; weak D call: TRBD2 (6 bases). Germline loops: CDR1 SGHAT, CDR2 FQNNGV. The length of the CDR3 is 14 residues. Trimming left V 1 base short and J 1 base short, with 8 bases between. The DNA of the CDR3 is TGTGCCAGCAGCTTAGCCCGGGGGTCCTACGAGCAGTACTTC. Residues: CASSLARGSYEQYF.

The V gene is TRBV27, the J gene TRBJ2-5; 8 bases map to TRBD2. V was clipped by 6 bases and J by 5 bases; unmatched bases: 5. The CDR3 spans 13 residues. Germline values: CDR1 MNHEY, CDR2 SMNVEV (reference sequence). Written as DNA, the CDR3 is TGTGCCAGCAGCGGGGGGGGAGTGGAGACCCAGTACTTC. This gives the protein CASSGGGVETQYF.

The chain links TRBV5-1 to TRBJ2-7; 9 positions agree with TRBD1. Germline CDR1 is SGHRS and CDR2 is YFSETQ. There are 15 residues in the CDR3. J gave up 5 bases and V 7 bases, and 13 bases lay outside the gene matches. In DNA form, the CDR3 reads TGCGCCAGCTCCTCCGGGGACAGGGATTCAAACGAGCAGTACTTC. Translating it yields CASSSGDRDSNEQYF. Filled out from reference TRBV5-1 and TRBJ2-7, the complete variable domain reads KAGVTQTPRYLIKTRGQQVTLSCSPISGHRSVSWYQQTPGQGLQFLFEYFSETQRNKGNFPGRFSGRQFSNSRSEMNVSTLELGDSALYLCASSSGDRDSNEQYFGPGTRLTVT.

V and J are TRBV7-9 and TRBJ2-6; D is undetermined. Germline V gene sequence: CDR1 SEHNR, CDR2 FQNEAQ (reference sequence). The CDR3 covers 14 residues. The germline V and J ends were trimmed by 3 bases and 1 base, with 4 bases remaining between them. Here the CDR3 DNA reads TGTGCCAGCAGCTTTTCTTCTGGGGCCAACGTCCTGACTTTC. Translating it yields CASSFSSGANVLTF.

This rearrangement joins TRBV4-1 to TRBJ2-2; 8 positions match TRBD2. The V and J ends lost 3 bases and 2 bases, in that order; junction bases with no gene match: 2. The CDR3 totals 15 residues. Germline V gene sequence: CDR1 MGHRA, CDR2 YSYEKL. The chain's CDR3 is CASSQLAGNTGELFF. The CDR3 nucleotides are TGCGCCAGCAGCCAGTTAGCGGGAAACACCGGGGAGCTGTTTTTT.

The chain has TRBV28 and TRBJ1-2; 7 bases are shared with TRBD1. The CDR3 length is 13 residues. J was trimmed by 4 bases and V by 6 bases; bases with no gene match: 5. CDR1 is MDHEN, CDR2 SYDVKM, per germline. Written as DNA, the CDR3 is TGTGCCAGCAGACCCGGGACAGTCTATGGCTACACCTTC. This sequence encodes CASRPGTVYGYTF.

The rearrangement uses TRBV5-1 and TRBJ1-6, with TRBD1 matching over 7 bases. The length of the CDR3 is 14 residues. CDR1 SGHRS and CDR2 YFSETQ come from the germline V gene. The trim removed 4 bases at V and 10 bases at J, leaving 8 bases unmatched. The CDR3 reads CASSVDRVLSPLHF. CDR3 DNA: TGCGCCAGCAGCGTCGACAGGGTATTGTCACCCCTCCACTTT.

The chain has TRBV15 and TRBJ2-7; 7 bases line up with TRBD2. The CDR3 sequence is 16 residues long. V was pared by 1 base and J by 4 bases, with 10 bases of the junction left unmatched. Germline lookup yields CDR1 LNHNV and CDR2 YYDKDF (reference sequence). The CDR3 DNA reads as TGTGCCACCAGCAGAGTATTCAGCGGGGCCAGGTACGAGCAGTACTTC. This sequence encodes CATSRVFSGARYEQYF.

The V call is TRBV5-1, the J call TRBJ1-3, with D possibly TRBD1 on 5 matching bases. The germline CDR1 and CDR2 sequences are SGHRS and YFSETQ. Trimming took 0 bases from V and 3 from J, leaving 7 bases between them. CDR3 length equals 14 residues. The CDR3 DNA follows: TGCGCCAGCAGCTTGGTAGGGGTTGGAAACACCATATATTTT. This translates into CASSLVGVGNTIYF.

This chain connects TRBV28 to TRBJ1-5; TRBD1 is a possible D gene (6 bases). Trimming cost V 3 bases and J 6 bases, with 12 bases left between them. CDR1 is MDHEN, CDR2 SYDVKM, per germline. This CDR3 region has 14 residues. The CDR3 DNA reads TGTGCCAGCAGTTTCTGGGGGGGCGGTCAGCCCCAGCATTTT. The encoded protein is CASSFWGGGQPQHF.

The J gene is TRBJ1-4, the V gene TRBV6-5; 7 bases align to TRBD1. This CDR3 has 13 residues. CDR1 and CDR2 from the germline V gene are MNHEY and SVGAGI. Trimming took 6 bases from V and 8 from J; bases not matched to a gene: 6. The CDR3 is CASSRDRGEKLFF. CDR3 nucleotides: TGTGCCAGCAGCCGGGACAGAGGGGAAAAACTGTTTTTT.

This clone has a single count. The chain uses TRBV5-6 and TRBJ1-1, with D possibly TRBD1 on 6 matching bases. This CDR3 has 13 amino acids. The V and J ends lost 4 bases and 10 bases respectively, with 17 bases between them. CDR1 and CDR2 from the germline V gene are SGHDT and YYEEEE. CDR3 sequence: CASSASQGMGAFF. The CDR3 DNA reads TGTGCCAGCAGCGCCTCACAGGGAATGGGAGCTTTCTTT.

The chain couples TRBV19 to TRBJ2-1; 7 bases are shared with TRBD2. The CDR3 has 16 amino acids. Germline V gives CDR1 LNHDA, CDR2 SQIVND (reference sequence). V was pared by 8 bases and J by 7 bases, with 17 bases of the junction left unmatched. CDR3 sequence (DNA): TGTGCCAGTTGTCGGGGGAGAGGGAGGGTGCAAAATGAGCAGTTCTTC. Translation gives CASCRGRGRVQNEQFF.

V is TRBV5-5 and J is TRBJ1-3, with TRBD1 matching 7 bases. The germline CDR1 and CDR2 sequences are SGHKS and YYEKEE (reference sequence). The CDR3 consists of 15 residues. The junction had 6 bases not matched to a gene; V was cut back by 4 bases and J by 2 bases. CDR3 in amino acids: CASSSQQGPGNTIYF. As DNA, the CDR3 is TGTGCCAGCAGCAGTCAACAGGGGCCTGGAAACACCATATATTTT.

The rearrangement joins TRBV9 to TRBJ2-7; possibly TRBD1 for D (6 bases). This CDR3 contains 15 residues. V lost 5 bases and J 0 bases, leaving 15 bases between the germline ends. CDR1 SGDLS and CDR2 YYNGEE come from the germline V gene. The chain's CDR3 is CASSPQRQVSYEQYF. The CDR3, as DNA: TGTGCCAGCAGTCCACAGCGACAGGTCTCCTACGAGCAGTACTTC.

The V gene is TRBV5-1, the J gene TRBJ1-4; 7 bases fit TRBD1. The V gene end was trimmed by 5 bases and the J gene end by 0 bases; junction bases not matched to a gene: 4. CDR3 length equals 15 residues. Germline V gives CDR1 SGHRS, CDR2 YFSETQ. The CDR3 coding sequence is TGCGCCAGCAGTTTAACAGGGGCAACTAATGAAAAACTGTTTTTT. It translates to CASSLTGATNEKLFF. The entire variable domain, with the rest obtained from reference TRBV5-1 and TRBJ1-4, is as follows: KAGVTQTPRYLIKTRGQQVTLSCSPISGHRSVSWYQQTPGQGLQFLFEYFSETQRNKGNFPGRFSGRQFSNSRSEMNVSTLELGDSALYLCASSLTGATNEKLFFGSGTQLSVL.

The V gene is TRBV28, the J gene TRBJ1-2; 9 positions agree with TRBD1. CDR3 length: 13 residues. The V gene's germline CDR1 is MDHEN and CDR2 SYDVKM. J lost 8 bases, V lost 6 bases, and 7 bases had no gene match. DNA of the CDR3: TGTGCCAGCAGCACACAGGGGGCGCGGGGCTACACCTTC. Protein sequence: CASSTQGARGYTF.

The chain has TRBV10-3 and TRBJ1-6; TRBD1 aligns across 9 bases. The J segment lost 10 bases and the V segment lost 6 bases, leaving 13 bases of the junction unmatched. The germline V gene has CDR1 ENHRY and CDR2 SYGVKD. CDR3 length: 16 amino acids. The DNA for the CDR3 is TGTGCCATCAGCGACAGATCCGGGACAGGGCACTCACCCCTCCACTTT. It encodes CAISDRSGTGHSPLHF.

This chain connects TRBV7-8 to TRBJ2-1; TRBD2 agrees at 8 bases. Germline CDR1 and CDR2: SGHVS and FQNEAQ. Trimming took 5 bases from V and 8 from J; bases not matched to a gene: 11. The CDR3 has 15 residues. The CDR3 loop is CASSPVGLVVYEQFF. CDR3 DNA sequence: TGTGCCAGCAGCCCAGTGGGACTAGTAGTCTATGAGCAGTTCTTC.

The CDR3 DNA is TGTGCCAGCAGCCCAAGACAGGGGGCGATTTCCAATGAGCAGTTCTTC. This codes for CASSPRQGAISNEQFF. The chain couples TRBV9 to TRBJ2-1; 10 bases line up with TRBD1. J was trimmed by 6 bases and V by 4 bases; bases with no gene match: 10. Germline V gene data show CDR1 as SGDLS and CDR2 as YYNGEE. CDR3 size: 16 residues.

The chain employs TRBV24-1 and TRBJ2-5, with 10 bases aligning to TRBD2. Trimming took 4 bases from V and 5 from J; bases not matched to a gene: 9. Germline loops: CDR1 KGHDR, CDR2 SFDVKD. The CDR3 has 16 residues. CDR3 sequence: CATSDPGLAGVETQYF. CDR3 sequence (DNA): TGTGCCACCAGTGACCCCGGGCTAGCGGGAGTGGAGACCCAGTACTTC.

The chain is built from TRBV19 and TRBJ2-7, with TRBD1 matching 8 bases. Trimming took 5 bases from V and 7 from J; bases not matched to a gene: 16. Germline CDR1 reads LNHDA; CDR2 reads SQIVND (reference sequence). This CDR3 spans 16 amino acids. The CDR3 loop reads CASSPRWGQAPGEQYF. CDR3 DNA sequence: TGTGCCAGTAGTCCCCGCTGGGGACAGGCCCCAGGGGAGCAGTACTTC.